The 14 T cell receptor beta chains listed next were all sequenced from one sample in a study of blood T cell repertoires in COVID-19. The protocol was immunoSEQ multiplex PCR, while the TCRdb copy is restricted to in-frame clones and leaves out a portion. The table shows about 70,000 clones, with around 80% occurring only once. The sample comprised peripheral blood. The receptors shown here come from a man in his 70s who had recovered from COVID-19.

V is TRBV6-5 and J is TRBJ2-3; D perhaps matches TRBD1 (6 bases). Germline assignment: CDR1 MNHEY and CDR2 SVGAGI. This CDR3 has 12 residues. V lost 6 bases to trimming and J lost 5 bases, with 9 bases between them. CDR3 in DNA: TGTGCCAGCAGCCTCAGGGGAGATACGCAGTATTTT. Its protein is CASSLRGDTQYF.

This chain joins TRBV11-3 and TRBJ1-6; D might be TRBD1 (5 bases). The V gene's germline CDR1 is SGHNT and CDR2 YENEEA. V dropped 5 bases and J dropped 0 bases, with 14 bases sitting between them. The CDR3 consists of 17 residues. CDR3 sequence (DNA): TGTGCCAGCAGCGCAGGGTCTCCAATCTCCTATAATTCACCCCTCCACTTT. Encoded protein: CASSAGSPISYNSPLHF.

The genes are TRBV18 and TRBJ2-7; the match to TRBD1 covers 9 bases. The germline V gene encodes CDR1 KGHSH and CDR2 LQKENI. This CDR3 comprises 17 residues. With V trimmed by 4 bases and J by 7 bases, 17 bases remained unmatched. Here the CDR3 reads CASSLYPTGQGGGEQYF. The CDR3 nucleotides are TGTGCCAGCTCACTTTACCCAACGGGACAGGGCGGAGGAGAGCAGTACTTC.

The V call is TRBV11-3, the J call TRBJ2-5; D is unresolved. The V gene lost 0 bases and the J gene lost 1 base, with 6 bases spanning the gap. Germline lookup yields CDR1 SGHNT and CDR2 YENEEA. The CDR3 is 14 amino acids. The CDR3 nucleotides are TGTGCCAGCAGCTTAGATACTTTCCAAGAGACCCAGTACTTC. Its translation is CASSLDTFQETQYF.

This clone has a count of ten or more. The chain carries TRBV7-7 and TRBJ2-1, with D unclear. V was cut by 1 base and J by 8 bases, with 12 bases left in between. Germline CDR1 SSHAT, CDR2 FNYEAQ (reference sequence). The length of the CDR3 is 14 residues. In nucleotides, the CDR3 is TGTGCCAGCAGCTTAGGAAGGTCCGAGGATGAGCAGTTCTTC. It translates to CASSLGRSEDEQFF.

The V gene is TRBV3-1 (or the pseudogene TRBV3-2), the J gene TRBJ1-1, with 9 bases identical to TRBD1. The junction had 12 bases not matched to a gene; V was cut back by 4 bases and J by 6 bases. In germline, CDR1 is LGHDT, CDR2 YNNKEL (reference sequence). This CDR3 contains 16 residues. For the CDR3, the DNA is TGTGCCAGCAGCCGTGAACTTGGGACAGGGACCTCTGAAGCTTTCTTT. Translating it yields CASSRELGTGTSEAFF.

The sample holds a few counts of this clone. V gene TRBV19 combines with J gene TRBJ2-7; TRBD2 matches at 11 bases. Germline CDR1 and CDR2: LNHDA and SQIVND (reference sequence). The V gene end was trimmed by 6 bases and the J gene end by 2 bases; junction bases not matched to a gene: 9. This CDR3 spans 16 amino acids. The CDR3 DNA sequence: TGTGCCAGTAGGGAAACTCTAGCGGGAGGTGCCTACGAGCAGTACTTC. This translates into CASRETLAGGAYEQYF.

The V gene is TRBV4-3, the J gene TRBJ2-5; 12 nucleotides line up with TRBD2. Germline-derived CDR1 and CDR2 are LGHNA and YSLEER. Trimming cost V 4 bases and J 4 bases; bases outside gene matches: 13. The CDR3 sequence is 18 residues long. The CDR3 loop is CASSRRSSGGASRETQYF. The CDR3 region has the DNA TGCGCCAGCAGCCGCCGTTCTAGCGGGGGGGCCTCGCGAGAGACCCAGTACTTC.

V is TRBV11-2 and J is TRBJ2-6; D gene uncertain. The germline CDR1 and CDR2 sequences are SGHAT and FQNNGV. The V end lost 5 bases, the J end lost 2 bases, and 7 bases lay between the germline ends. The CDR3 contains 14 residues. CDR3 amino acids: CASSPSPGANVLTF. In DNA, the CDR3 is TGTGCCAGCAGCCCCAGTCCTGGGGCCAACGTCCTGACTTTC.

V is TRBV6-5 and J is TRBJ1-1; 10 positions agree with TRBD1. CDR1 and CDR2 from the germline V gene are MNHEY and SVGAGI. This CDR3 has 14 residues. After removal of 10 bases from V and 4 bases from J, the junction contained 9 bases not matched to a gene. The CDR3: CATPNGQGVTEAFF. DNA for the CDR3: TGTGCCACCCCGAACGGACAGGGGGTCACTGAAGCTTTCTTT.

The J gene is TRBJ2-7, the V gene TRBV12-3 or TRBV12-4, with D possibly matching TRBD2 (5 bases). V was shortened by 6 bases and J by 5 bases, with 11 bases between the two germline ends. The CDR3 is made up of 12 amino acids. The CDR3 sequence: CASSWAGDEQYF. DNA for the CDR3: TGTGCCAGCAGCTGGGCCGGGGACGAGCAGTACTTC.

The chain couples TRBV10-3 to TRBJ2-5; 11 bases match TRBD2. The CDR3 is 14 amino acids. Germline values: CDR1 ENHRY, CDR2 SYGVKD. With V trimmed by 4 bases and J by 5 bases, 3 bases remained unmatched. The CDR3 nucleotides are TGTGCCATCAGTGTAGCGGGGGGGATGGAGACCCAGTACTTC. This translates into CAISVAGGMETQYF.

The chain carries TRBV29-1 and TRBJ2-5; 9 bases agree with TRBD1. CDR1 SQVTM and CDR2 ANQGSEA come from the germline V gene. This CDR3 is built from 14 residues. V dropped 8 bases and J dropped 5; count of bases not matched to a gene: 12. The DNA of the CDR3 is TGCAGCATACAGGGGGCGATAGGAGGGGAGACCCAGTACTTC. Translation: CSIQGAIGGETQYF.

The genes are TRBV5-1 and TRBJ2-3; 8 bases map to TRBD1. Germline V gene lookup returns CDR1 SGHRS and CDR2 YFSETQ. This CDR3 is built from 15 residues. J lost 4 bases, V lost 0 bases, and 4 bases had no gene match. The CDR3 DNA reads TGCGCCAGCAGCTTGGGCAGGGGGCAGCCAGATACGCAGTATTTT. It yields the protein CASSLGRGQPDTQYF.